These 10 T cell receptor beta chains originate from one sample sequenced in a study of cytomegalovirus exposure and HLA in healthy donors. The primer mix had 60 Vbeta and 13 Jbeta primers. Data came from immunoSEQ multiplex PCR; TCRdb stores just in-frame clones and leaves some out. The sample yields under 200,000 clones, approximately 88% seen once. Sequencing input: PBMCs. Every receptor here comes from a boy aged 2 to 10 in good health and CMV-seronegative.

The gene calls are TRBV7-6 and TRBJ2-7, with 9 bases fitting TRBD1. The germline CDR1 and CDR2 sequences are SGHVS and FNYEAQ. V gave up 6 bases and J gave up 3 bases; unmatched junction bases: 12. This CDR3 has 16 residues. CDR3 DNA: TGTGCCAGCAGTCTAAACAGGGGGCATTTTGGCTACGAGCAGTACTTC. Amino acids: CASSLNRGHFGYEQYF.

J is TRBJ1-4 and V is TRBV4-1; 7 bases map to TRBD1. CDR1 is MGHRA and CDR2 is YSYEKL in the germline V gene. This CDR3 is 14 amino acids long. J was trimmed by 7 bases and V by 4 bases; bases with no gene match: 6. The CDR3 nucleotides read TGCGCCAGCAGCCCAGGACCAGGGGGTGAAAAACTGTTTTTT. Protein product: CASSPGPGGEKLFF.

The chain couples TRBV5-1 to TRBJ2-3; 9 nucleotides line up with TRBD2. The CDR3 contains 20 residues. J was trimmed by 5 bases and V by 0 bases; bases with no gene match: 19. CDR1 is SGHRS and CDR2 is YFSETQ in the germline V gene. In nucleotides, the CDR3 is TGCGCCAGCAGCTTGGCGGTTTTAGCGGGAGACCTACGCGGGGGAGATACGCAGTATTTT. It specifies CASSLAVLAGDLRGGDTQYF.

The V gene is TRBV29-1, the J gene TRBJ2-5; D unclear. V gave up 4 bases and J gave up 10 bases, with 16 bases separating them. This CDR3 comprises 12 residues. Germline CDR1 is SQVTM and CDR2 is ANQGSEA. CDR3 sequence: CSVVGLSPDQYF. CDR3 nucleotides: TGCAGCGTTGTGGGCCTCTCCCCCGACCAGTACTTC.

V usage is TRBV19 and J usage is TRBJ1-5; the D is unclear. This CDR3 has 15 amino acids. V gave up 3 bases and J gave up 0 bases, with 9 bases separating them. CDR1 is LNHDA and CDR2 is SQIVND in the germline V gene (reference sequence). CDR3 sequence: CASSISGNSNQPQHF. In nucleotides, the CDR3 is TGTGCCAGTAGTATTTCGGGAAATAGCAATCAGCCCCAGCATTTT.

This clone was detected only once. The rearrangement links TRBV2 to TRBJ1-2, with D possibly matching TRBD1 (5 bases). V lost 0 bases and J 2 bases, leaving 7 bases between the germline ends. The CDR3 extends over 14 amino acids. In germline, CDR1 is SNHLY, CDR2 FYNNEI. The CDR3 is CASSEANRNYGYTF. The CDR3 DNA sequence: TGTGCCAGCAGTGAAGCGAACAGGAACTATGGCTACACCTTC.

The chain joins TRBV6-1 to TRBJ2-7, with 8 nucleotides matching TRBD2. The CDR3 loop spans 14 amino acids. Germline CDR1 is MNHNS and CDR2 is SASEGT. Trimming at V came to 6 bases and at J to 7 bases, leaving 11 bases not matched to a gene. The CDR3 DNA reads as TGTGCCAGCAGGTTCGACGGGAGGGCCGGGGAGCAGTACTTC. It codes for CASRFDGRAGEQYF.

For this clone: Other DNA sequences from this sample encode an identical CDR3 as well. The chain is built from TRBV5-1 and TRBJ2-3, with D unresolved. The CDR3 has 13 residues. Germline V gene sequence: CDR1 SGHRS, CDR2 YFSETQ. V lost 2 bases, J lost 1 base, and 5 bases lay in between. The CDR3 sequence is CASSLEGTDTQYF. The CDR3 nucleotides are TGCGCCAGCAGCTTAGAGGGCACAGATACGCAGTATTTT.

This sequence joins TRBV4-1 and TRBJ2-7; 7 bases match TRBD2. Trimming took 4 bases from V and 6 from J; bases not matched to a gene: 3. This CDR3 is built from 12 residues. Germline assignment: CDR1 MGHRA and CDR2 YSYEKL. CDR3 residues: CASSPGTTEQYF. DNA for the CDR3: TGCGCCAGCAGCCCCGGGACTACCGAGCAGTACTTC.

The chain employs TRBV10-2 and TRBJ2-2; TRBD2 matches 8 bases. CDR3 length: 15 amino acids. Germline V CDR1 and CDR2: WSHSY, SAAADI. J gave up 6 bases and V 3 bases, and 6 bases lay outside the gene matches. The CDR3 spells CASSESGSLSGELFF. In nucleotides, the CDR3 is TGCGCCAGCAGTGAAAGCGGGAGTCTCTCCGGGGAGCTGTTTTTT.